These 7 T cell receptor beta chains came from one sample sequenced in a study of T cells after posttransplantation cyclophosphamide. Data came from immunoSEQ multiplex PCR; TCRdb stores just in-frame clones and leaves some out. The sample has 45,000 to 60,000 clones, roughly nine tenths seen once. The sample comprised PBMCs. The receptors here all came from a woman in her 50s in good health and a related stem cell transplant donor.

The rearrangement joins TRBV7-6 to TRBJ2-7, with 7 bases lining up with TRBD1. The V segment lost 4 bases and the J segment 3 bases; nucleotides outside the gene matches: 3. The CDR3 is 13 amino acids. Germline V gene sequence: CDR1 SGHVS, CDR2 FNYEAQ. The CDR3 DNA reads TGTGCCAGCAGCTCCAGGGACAGCTACGAGCAGTACTTC. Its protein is CASSSRDSYEQYF.

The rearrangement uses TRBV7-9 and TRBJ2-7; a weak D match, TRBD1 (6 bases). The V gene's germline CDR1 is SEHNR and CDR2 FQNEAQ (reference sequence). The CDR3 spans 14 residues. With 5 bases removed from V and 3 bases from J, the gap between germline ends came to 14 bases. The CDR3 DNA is TGTGCCAGCAGCCAACCCGGACAGAACTACGAGCAGTACTTC. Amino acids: CASSQPGQNYEQYF.

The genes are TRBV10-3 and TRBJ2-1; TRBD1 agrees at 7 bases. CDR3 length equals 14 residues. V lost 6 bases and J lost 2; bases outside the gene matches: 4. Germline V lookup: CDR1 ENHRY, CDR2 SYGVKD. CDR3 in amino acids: CAISQDRTYNEQFF. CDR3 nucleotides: TGTGCCATCAGCCAGGACAGGACCTACAATGAGCAGTTCTTC.

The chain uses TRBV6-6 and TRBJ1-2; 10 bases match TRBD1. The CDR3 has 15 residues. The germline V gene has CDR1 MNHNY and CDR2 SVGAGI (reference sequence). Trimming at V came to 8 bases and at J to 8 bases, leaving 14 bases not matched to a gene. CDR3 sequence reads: CASGKPRQGAEGYTF. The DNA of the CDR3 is TGTGCCAGCGGAAAACCGAGACAGGGGGCAGAAGGCTACACCTTC.

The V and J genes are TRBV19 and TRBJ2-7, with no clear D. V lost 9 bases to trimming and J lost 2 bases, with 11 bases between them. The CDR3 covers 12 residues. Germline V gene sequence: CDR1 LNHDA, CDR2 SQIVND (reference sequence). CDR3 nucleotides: TGTGCCAGCGCGACGGGTACCTACGAGCAGTACTTC. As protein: CASATGTYEQYF. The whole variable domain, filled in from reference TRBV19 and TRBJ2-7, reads DGGITQSPKYLFRKEGQNVTLSCEQNLNHDAMYWYRQDPGQGLRLIYYSQIVNDFQKGDIAEGYSVSREKKESFPLTVTSAQKNPTAFYLCASATGTYEQYFGPGTRLTVT.

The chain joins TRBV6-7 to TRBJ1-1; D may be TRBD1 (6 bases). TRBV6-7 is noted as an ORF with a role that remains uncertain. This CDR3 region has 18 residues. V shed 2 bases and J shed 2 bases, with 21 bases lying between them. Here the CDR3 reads CASSYGTYSTGTNTEAFF. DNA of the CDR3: TGTGCCAGCAGTTACGGGACCTACTCGACAGGTACAAACACTGAAGCTTTCTTT.

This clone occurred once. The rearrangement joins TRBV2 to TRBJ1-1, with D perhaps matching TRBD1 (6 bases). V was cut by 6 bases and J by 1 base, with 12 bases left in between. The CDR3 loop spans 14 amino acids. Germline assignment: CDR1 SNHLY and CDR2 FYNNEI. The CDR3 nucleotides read TGTGCCAGCAGGCTGGACAGAGCGAACACTGAAGCTTTCTTT. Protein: CASRLDRANTEAFF.